One and the same sample provided the 11 T cell receptor beta chains below, sequenced in a study of breast tumors, draining lymph nodes, adjacent tissues. Samples came from axillary lymph nodes draining the breast cancer. TCRdb recomputed calls from the multiplex PCR reads with MiXCR, one row per CDR3 protein. The data contain around 130,000 distinct CDR3 sequences, approximately 22% of them singletons. Sequencing was performed on axillary lymph node tissue. The receptors shown here come from a female donor with breast cancer. Some clones in this sample may be carry-over from other donors' samples.

A single count supports this clonotype. The gene calls are TRBV9 and TRBJ1-1, with 7 bases matching TRBD1. Germline lookup yields CDR1 SGDLS and CDR2 YYNGEE. After removal of 0 bases from V and 0 bases from J, the junction contained 5 bases not matched to a gene. This CDR3 contains 16 residues. CDR3 region: CASSVGSGQMNTEAFF. In DNA form, the CDR3 reads TGTGCCAGCAGCGTAGGCTCGGGACAGATGAACACTGAAGCTTTCTTT. The full variable domain, completed using reference TRBV9 and TRBJ1-1, is DSGVTQTPKHLITATGQRVTLRCSPRSGDLSVYWYQQSLDQGLQFLIQYYNGEERAKGNILERFSAQQFPDLHSELNLSSLELGDSALYFCASSVGSGQMNTEAFFGQGTRLTVV.

Comments on this clonotype: A junction boundary mismatches the germline segment, possibly from a read error. The genes are TRBV7-6 and TRBJ2-2; D is possibly TRBD2 (6 bases). The CDR3 extends over 12 amino acids. CDR1 and CDR2 from the germline V gene are SGHVS and FNYEAQ. Here the CDR3 reads CASSPAAGGLFF. The CDR3 DNA follows: TGTGCCAGCAGTCCTGCCGCCGGGGGGCTGTTTTTT.

CDR3 amino acids: CATSVLRLAGRTDTQYF. CDR3 DNA sequence: TGTGCCACCAGTGTCCTGCGACTAGCGGGACGCACAGATACGCAGTATTTT. This sequence joins TRBV24-1 and TRBJ2-3, with 11 bases lining up with TRBD2. CDR1 KGHDR and CDR2 SFDVKD come from the germline V gene. V shed 5 bases, J shed 1 base, and the junction held 7 bases outside the gene matches. There are 17 residues in the CDR3.

This clonotype appeared many times. The V gene is TRBV20-1, the J gene TRBJ2-2; D gene unclear. The germline V gene has CDR1 DFQATT and CDR2 SNEGSKA (reference sequence). V dropped 6 bases and J dropped 1 base, with 6 bases sitting between them. This CDR3 has 12 amino acids. For the CDR3, the DNA is TGCAGTGCACAGAAGAACACCGGGGAGCTGTTTTTT. Translating it yields CSAQKNTGELFF.

Many counts were recorded for this clonotype. The genes are TRBV5-8 and TRBJ2-5; the D is unclear. CDR3 length equals 14 residues. V lost 4 bases, J lost 2 bases, and 12 bases lay in between. Germline assignment: CDR1 SGHTS and CDR2 YDEGEE. The CDR3 spells CASSPLSSQETQYF. CDR3 DNA: TGTGCCAGCAGCCCCCTTAGCAGTCAAGAGACCCAGTACTTC.

The chain joins TRBV5-1 to TRBJ2-7; perhaps D is TRBD1 or TRBD2 (5 bases each). Germline V lookup: CDR1 SGHRS, CDR2 YFSETQ. CDR3 length equals 16 residues. Between the trimmed V and J ends, which lost 4 bases and 0 bases, there was a span of 17 bases. In DNA form, the CDR3 reads TGCGCCAGCAGCAACTACGCTGCAGGGACCTCCTACGAGCAGTACGTC. Translating gives CASSNYAAGTSYEQYV.

For this clonotype: A single base separates this from a much larger clone, so it may be a read error. The chain employs TRBV5-4 and TRBJ2-7; D unclear. The CDR3 contains 13 residues. Trimming cost V 2 bases and J 11 bases, with 17 bases left between them. CDR1 SGHNT and CDR2 YYREEE come from the germline V gene (reference sequence). The CDR3 DNA reads TGTGCCAGCAGCTTACAGAGCTCGAATCCAAAGTACTTC. This translates into CASSLQSSNPKYF.

The V and J genes are TRBV7-3 and TRBJ2-7; TRBD2 matches 8 bases. This CDR3 comprises 14 residues. Germline values: CDR1 SGHTA, CDR2 FQGTGA. The DNA for the CDR3 is TGTGACGCCAGCAGCCCAGCGGGAGTGTACGAGCAGTACTTC. Amino acid sequence: CDASSPAGVYEQYF.

This clonotype was observed many times. This chain links TRBV7-2 with TRBJ2-1; 8 nucleotides line up with TRBD2. Germline CDR1 reads SGHTA; CDR2 reads FQGNSA. The V and J ends lost 2 bases and 4 bases, in that order; junction bases with no gene match: 4. The CDR3 extends over 15 amino acids. DNA for the CDR3: TGTGCCAGCAGCTTAAGTAGCGGGATGTACAATGAGCAGTTCTTC. Protein product: CASSLSSGMYNEQFF.

A remark on this clonotype: The junction differs from germline at one of its ends, possibly a read error. J is TRBJ1-6 and V is TRBV12-3 or TRBV12-4; D gene uncertain. This CDR3 is built from 14 residues. CDR3 loop: CASGRAVVNSPFHF. The CDR3 DNA is TGTGCCAGCGGAAGGGCTGTTGTGAATTCACCCTTCCACTTT.

This clonotype was detected ten times or more. This chain uses TRBV30 with TRBJ1-2; D unresolved. CDR1 is GTSNPN, CDR2 SVGIG, per germline (reference sequence). Trimming stripped 0 bases from V and 6 bases from J, with 8 bases between. CDR3 length: 12 amino acids. CDR3 DNA sequence: TGTGCCTGGAGTGTAAGCGGGAATGGCTACACCTTC. Translating it yields CAWSVSGNGYTF.